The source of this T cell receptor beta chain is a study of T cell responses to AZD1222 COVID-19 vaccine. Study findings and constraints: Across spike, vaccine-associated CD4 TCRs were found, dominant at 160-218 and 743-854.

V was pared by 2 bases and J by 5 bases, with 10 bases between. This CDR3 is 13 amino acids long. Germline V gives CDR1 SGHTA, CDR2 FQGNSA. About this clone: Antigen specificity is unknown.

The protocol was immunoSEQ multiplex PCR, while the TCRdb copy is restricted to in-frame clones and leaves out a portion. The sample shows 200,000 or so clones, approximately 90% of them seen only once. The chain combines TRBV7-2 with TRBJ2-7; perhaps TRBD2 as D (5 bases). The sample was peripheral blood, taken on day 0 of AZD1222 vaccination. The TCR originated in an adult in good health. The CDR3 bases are TGTGCCAGCAGCTTACCAGGACTTAACGAGCAGTACTTC. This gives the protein CASSLPGLNEQYF.